These T cell receptor beta chains were read from a single sample in a study of cytomegalovirus exposure and HLA in healthy donors. Here immunoSEQ multiplex PCR was the method, and the copy in TCRdb shows in-frame clones only, minus some. The sample holds some 51,000 clones; roughly 71% are singletons and the top ten take under 45%. The sample consisted of PBMCs. The origin of the receptors is a man between 40 and 49 years old in good health and CMV-seropositive. Both conserved end residues are part of each CDR3. A D gene is named only where the DNA matches it firmly. The size entry is marked missing in some rows and otherwise reads once, few, many or a size class.

length | size | J | V | D | CDR3 | DNA
13 | once | TRBJ2-7 | TRBV6-5 | TRBD1 | CASIRGTGGEQYF | TGTGCCAGCATCCGAGGGACAGGGGGCGAGCAGTACTTC
14 | . | TRBJ1-4 | TRBV25-1 | . | CASSQGMSWEKLFF | TGTGCCAGCAGTCAGGGCATGTCCTGGGAAAAACTGTTTTTT
15 | few | TRBJ2-3 | TRBV28 | TRBD2 | CASGTRGGNTDTQYF | TGTGCCAGCGGGACGCGGGGGGGGAATACAGATACGCAGTATTTT
14 | . | TRBJ2-5 | TRBV5-1 | TRBD2 | CASNFGGTQETQYF | TGCGCCAGCAATTTCGGGGGGACCCAAGAGACCCAGTACTTC
14 | . | TRBJ1-5 | TRBV6-6 | . | CASSYSGGNQPQHF | TGTGCCAGCAGTTACTCAGGGGGAAATCAGCCCCAGCATTTT
15 | . | TRBJ1-6 | TRBV5-1 | . | CASSLDGANNSPLHF | TGCGCCAGCAGCTTGGATGGGGCAAATAATTCACCCCTCCACTTT
14 | few | TRBJ1-2 | TRBV7-9 | TRBD1 | CASSVGQGAGGYTF | TGTGCCAGCAGCGTGGGACAGGGGGCAGGCGGCTACACCTTC
17 | . | TRBJ1-3 | TRBV9 | . | CASSPPEGYLSGNTIYF | TGTGCCAGCAGCCCTCCGGAGGGGTACCTCTCTGGAAACACCATATATTTT
16 | . | TRBJ2-2 | TRBV19 | . | CASSIVSGRDTGELFF | TGTGCCAGTAGTATAGTATCTGGGCGGGACACCGGGGAGCTGTTTTTT
14 | . | TRBJ1-5 | TRBV5-4 | . | CASSLGGSNQPQHF | TGTGCCAGCAGCTTGGGAGGGTCCAACCAGCCCCAGCATTTT
15 | . | TRBJ2-3 | TRBV11-3 | . | CASSLDGSHTDTQYF | TGTGCCAGCAGCTTAGACGGGTCCCACACAGATACGCAGTATTTT
14 | . | TRBJ1-1 | TRBV25-1 | . | CASSDWRADTEAFF | TGTGCCAGCAGTGACTGGCGTGCGGACACTGAAGCTTTCTTT
16 | . | TRBJ2-1 | TRBV7-8 | TRBD2 | CASSRFSGGAYNEQFF | TGTGCCAGCAGCCGTTTTAGCGGGGGGGCCTACAATGAGCAGTTCTTC
15 | once | TRBJ2-5 | TRBV7-2 | TRBD2 | CASITTSGGALAQYF | TGTGCCAGCATTACCACTAGCGGGGGGGCATTAGCCCAGTACTTC
13 | . | TRBJ1-1 | TRBV5-1 | TRBD1 | CASSTADRGAAFF | TGCGCCAGCAGCACGGCGGACAGGGGGGCAGCTTTCTTT
15 | . | TRBJ2-1 | TRBV6-1 | TRBD2 | CASSERRGGYNEQFF | TGTGCCAGCAGTGAAAGGCGGGGGGGCTACAATGAGCAGTTCTTC
16 | . | TRBJ1-5 | TRBV7-2 | . | CASSPEVAGSNQPQHF | TGTGCCAGCAGCCCCGAAGTAGCGGGGAGCAATCAGCCCCAGCATTTT
15 | few | TRBJ2-3 | TRBV7-9 | TRBD1 | CASSGGQGITDTQYF | TGTGCCAGCAGCGGTGGACAGGGGATCACAGATACGCAGTATTTT
16 | . | TRBJ1-2 | TRBV4-1 | . | CASMDLTQGFSNGYTF | TGCGCCAGCATGGATCTGACACAGGGTTTTTCTAATGGCTACACCTTC
15 | . | TRBJ1-1 | TRBV6-6 | . | CASSYSESQGTEAFF | TGTGCCAGCAGTTACTCGGAATCACAGGGCACTGAAGCTTTCTTT
14 | . | TRBJ1-6 | TRBV7-6 | TRBD1 | CASSPTGANSPLHF | TGTGCCAGCAGCCCGACAGGGGCTAATTCACCCCTCCACTTT
15 | . | TRBJ1-1 | TRBV5-8 | TRBD1 | CASSPRDRAQREAFF | TGTGCCAGCAGCCCTAGGGACAGGGCCCAGAGGGAAGCTTTCTTT
15 | few | TRBJ1-5 | TRBV19 | TRBD1 | CASSEDRGRDQPQHF | TGTGCCAGTAGCGAGGACAGGGGTAGAGATCAGCCCCAGCATTTT
12 | . | TRBJ2-1 | TRBV5-1 | TRBD2 | CASSYAGGEQFF | TGCGCCAGCAGCTATGCGGGGGGTGAGCAGTTCTTC
11 | . | TRBJ1-2 | TRBV5-8 | . | CASPRGRVYTF | TGTGCCAGCCCGCGGGGAAGGGTCTACACCTTC
15 | few | TRBJ2-1 | TRBV5-1 | TRBD1 | CASSTPGQGRDEQFF | TGCGCCAGCAGCACCCCGGGACAGGGAAGGGATGAGCAGTTCTTC
16 | few | TRBJ2-2 | TRBV30 | TRBD1 | CAWSVLGQGVTGELFF | TGTGCCTGGAGTGTACTCGGACAGGGAGTAACCGGGGAGCTGTTTTTT
12 | . | TRBJ1-2 | TRBV2 | TRBD1 | CASTSRDRMKPF | TGTGCCAGCACCTCCCGGGACAGGATGAAGCCCTTC
14 | . | TRBJ1-2 | TRBV6-5 | TRBD1 | CASGNSGGDYGYTF | TGTGCCAGCGGAAATTCAGGGGGTGACTATGGCTACACCTTC
15 | . | TRBJ2-7 | TRBV19 | . | CASSIDHELFREQYF | TGTGCCAGTAGTATAGATCACGAGCTTTTTCGGGAGCAGTACTTC
16 | . | TRBJ2-1 | TRBV11-2 | TRBD1 | CASSSYRGSSYNEQFF | TGTGCCAGCAGCTCCTACAGGGGTAGCTCCTACAATGAGCAGTTCTTC
15 | . | TRBJ2-1 | TRBV10-1 | . | CASSPGLGSYNEQFF | TGCGCCAGCAGCCCAGGGTTGGGCTCCTACAATGAGCAGTTCTTC
15 | . | TRBJ1-2 | TRBV5-5 | TRBD1 | CASSWDRGLYYGYTF | TGTGCCAGCAGCTGGGACAGGGGGCTTTACTATGGCTACACCTTC
14 | . | TRBJ1-2 | TRBV5-1 | TRBD1 | CASSLGTGGNTYTF | TGCGCCAGCAGCTTGGGGACAGGGGGAAACACCTACACCTTC
16 | . | TRBJ2-3 | TRBV11-1 | TRBD2 | CASSPRGASGPGTQYF | TGTGCCAGCAGCCCTAGGGGAGCTAGCGGGCCCGGTACGCAGTATTTT
14 | . | TRBJ2-5 | TRBV2 | TRBD1 | CASSDGTGKETQYF | TGTGCCAGCAGTGACGGGACAGGGAAAGAGACCCAGTACTTC
16 | . | TRBJ2-7 | TRBV11-2 | . | CASSSEGHLSSYEQYF | TGTGCCAGCAGCTCAGAAGGACACCTGAGCTCCTACGAGCAGTACTTC
14 | few | TRBJ2-3 | TRBV11-3 | . | CASSLRPTEDTQYF | TGTGCCAGCAGCTTAAGACCCACAGAAGATACGCAGTATTTT
15 | . | TRBJ1-1 | TRBV19 | . | CASSSHTSGRTEAFF | TGTGCCAGTAGTAGTCATACATCGGGTAGAACTGAAGCTTTCTTT
14 | . | TRBJ1-4 | TRBV29-1 | TRBD1 | CSVSGTGDSEKLFF | TGCAGCGTCAGCGGGACAGGGGATAGTGAAAAACTGTTTTTT